The 28 T cell receptor beta chains listed next were all sequenced from one sample in a study of blood T cell repertoires in COVID-19 (dated by TCRdb to the early 2020s). Library prep was done by the immunoSEQ multiplex PCR assay. This immuneACCESS table, as held by TCRdb, lists in-frame sequences with V and J called but not all clones. Of the missing ones, under half trace to an unresolved V gene in checked studies; the others have no known cause. The sample records around 240,000 clones, about 80% of which are singletons. 6.5% to 9% of the sample is taken by the ten largest. The sequenced sample was peripheral blood. The source of these receptors is a woman aged 45-60 years with acute or convalescent COVID-19.

This clone came up a few times. This chain links TRBV18 with TRBJ1-6; 9 bases line up with TRBD1. This CDR3 has 15 amino acids. With 0 bases clipped from V and 9 bases from J, the junction kept 3 bases outside the gene matches. Germline V gene sequence: CDR1 KGHSH, CDR2 LQKENI. This CDR3 is CASSPPGQGRSPLHF. CDR3 sequence (DNA): TGTGCCAGCTCACCACCGGGACAGGGCCGTTCACCCCTCCACTTT.

The chain recombines TRBV5-6 with TRBJ1-6; a weak D match, TRBD1 (6 bases). Germline loops: CDR1 SGHDT, CDR2 YYEEEE. The length of the CDR3 is 14 residues. Trimming took off 4 bases at V and 8 bases at J, with 13 bases between the two ends. CDR3: CASSQAGAYSPLHF. The CDR3 nucleotides read TGTGCCAGCAGCCAAGCAGGGGCTTATTCACCCCTCCACTTT.

The V call is TRBV6-5, the J call TRBJ1-6, with TRBD1 identical over 8 bases. The trim removed 4 bases at V and 7 bases at J, leaving 3 bases unmatched. The germline V gene encodes CDR1 MNHEY and CDR2 SVGAGI. The CDR3 is made up of 14 amino acids. This chain's CDR3 is CASSLGQGNSPLHF. DNA of the CDR3: TGTGCCAGCAGTTTAGGACAGGGAAATTCACCCCTCCACTTT.

The chain is built from TRBV19 and TRBJ1-6; D perhaps matches TRBD1 (6 bases). This CDR3 comprises 15 residues. V dropped 8 bases and J dropped 4 bases, with 15 bases sitting between them. Germline V lookup: CDR1 LNHDA, CDR2 SQIVND (reference sequence). The CDR3 DNA reads TGTGCCAGTCGGGCAGGGGAGCTTTATAATTCACCCCTCCACTTT. Its translation: CASRAGELYNSPLHF.

The chain carries TRBV12-3 or TRBV12-4 and TRBJ1-3; TRBD1 might be the D (5 bases). CDR3 length: 13 residues. Trimming cost V 6 bases and J 0 bases, with 6 bases left between them. The CDR3 DNA follows: TGTGCCAGCAGCCAGGGCTCTGGAAACACCATATATTTT. The encoded protein is CASSQGSGNTIYF.

This clone was counted a single time. The V call is TRBV7-8, the J call TRBJ1-2; TRBD1 aligns across 7 bases. Germline V gives CDR1 SGHVS, CDR2 FQNEAQ. The CDR3 is 16 amino acids. V lost 3 bases to trimming and J lost 1 base; unmatched junction nucleotides: 8. This CDR3 reads CASSFAGGLHNYGYTF. CDR3 nucleotides: TGTGCCAGCAGCTTCGCAGGGGGATTACATAACTATGGCTACACCTTC.

The chain is built from TRBV4-2 and TRBJ2-1; TRBD1 might be the D (5 bases). Germline V gene data show CDR1 as LGHNA and CDR2 as YNFKEQ. This CDR3 is 13 amino acids long. V was trimmed by 1 base and J by 10 bases, leaving 11 bases between them. The CDR3 sequence is CASSQVLGVEQFF. The CDR3 DNA follows: TGTGCCAGCAGCCAAGTGTTAGGGGTGGAGCAGTTCTTC.

The chain has TRBV5-4 and TRBJ1-2, with TRBD1 identical over 9 bases. The CDR3 contains 16 residues. The V gene end was trimmed by 8 bases and the J gene end by 5 bases; junction bases not matched to a gene: 16. The germline V gene has CDR1 SGHNT and CDR2 YYREEE (reference sequence). CDR3 in DNA: TGTGCCAGTTCGATAGATTCCGGGACAGGGAGTTATGGCTACACCTTC. Encoded protein: CASSIDSGTGSYGYTF.

V usage is TRBV28 and J usage is TRBJ2-7; D unresolved. CDR1 and CDR2 from the germline V gene are MDHEN and SYDVKM. V was cut by 2 bases and J by 0 bases, with 5 bases left in between. CDR3 size: 13 residues. DNA for the CDR3: TGTGCCAGCAGTTTACCGTCCTCCTACGAGCAGTACTTC. Translation gives CASSLPSSYEQYF.

The V call is TRBV28, the J call TRBJ1-1, with a tentative D call TRBD1 (6 bases). Germline V lookup: CDR1 MDHEN, CDR2 SYDVKM. Trimming pared 8 bases from V and 10 bases from J, leaving 17 bases between. This CDR3 contains 12 residues. CDR3 residues: CASSVSGVRAFF. CDR3 nucleotides: TGTGCCAGCTCTGTGTCAGGGGTAAGAGCTTTCTTT.

V gene TRBV6-5 combines with J gene TRBJ1-5; 9 positions match TRBD1. Unmatched junction bases numbered 3, after V lost 5 bases and J lost 7 bases. The germline V gene has CDR1 MNHEY and CDR2 SVGAGI. The CDR3 consists of 13 residues. The CDR3 DNA reads TGTGCCAGCAGTAGGGACAGGGTACAGCCCCAGCATTTT. Its protein is CASSRDRVQPQHF.

The chain carries TRBV19 and TRBJ2-3, with 9 bases matching TRBD2. CDR3 length equals 16 residues. The ends lost 3 bases at V and 7 bases at J; junction bases unmatched: 11. Germline V gives CDR1 LNHDA, CDR2 SQIVND (reference sequence). CDR3 sequence: CASSMVAGAGVNTQYF. CDR3 coding DNA: TGTGCCAGTAGTATGGTAGCGGGGGCCGGGGTCAATACGCAGTATTTT.

The CDR3 nucleotides are TGTGCCAGCAGCTTCGTATTCGGGTCGCATTACCAACGAGAAGAGACCCAGTACTTC. This codes for CASSFVFGSHYQREETQYF. The rearrangement links TRBV7-8 to TRBJ2-5; D unclear. CDR1 and CDR2 from the germline V gene are SGHVS and FQNEAQ. The CDR3 has 19 amino acids. V was shortened by 3 bases and J by 3 bases, with 26 bases between the two germline ends.

Of note for this clone: Other DNA sequences in the same sample also yield this CDR3. The J gene is TRBJ1-4, the V gene TRBV7-2, with TRBD1 matching over 9 bases. This CDR3 comprises 14 residues. J gave up 7 bases and V 5 bases, and 5 bases lay outside the gene matches. Germline V gene lookup returns CDR1 SGHTA and CDR2 FQGNSA. The CDR3 DNA reads TGTGCCAGCAGCCCACAGGGGGCAGGTGAAAAACTGTTTTTT. Translating it yields CASSPQGAGEKLFF.

The rearrangement joins TRBV4-2 to TRBJ1-2; D not certain. V was shortened by 5 bases and J by 0 bases, with 13 bases between the two germline ends. There are 15 residues in the CDR3. Germline values: CDR1 LGHNA, CDR2 YNFKEQ. For the CDR3, the DNA is TGTGCCAGCAGCGAGAGCAGGAAAACTAACTATGGCTACACCTTC. The encoded protein is CASSESRKTNYGYTF.

The sample holds a few counts of this clone. This sequence joins TRBV7-2 and TRBJ1-6, with D perhaps TRBD1 (5 bases). The CDR3 sequence is 17 residues long. Germline V gene data show CDR1 as SGHTA and CDR2 as FQGNSA. Deletions cut 0 bases from V and 10 bases from J, with 19 bases between. CDR3 DNA sequence: TGTGCCAGCAGCTTAGCGCTTTCTGGGAGGGGTCGATCACCCCTCCACTTT. This encodes CASSLALSGRGRSPLHF.

The V and J genes are TRBV15 and TRBJ1-2, with D perhaps TRBD1 (5 bases). This CDR3 region has 14 residues. Looked up from germline, CDR1 is LNHNV and CDR2 is YYDKDF (reference sequence). Trimming left V 0 bases short and J 7 bases short, with 12 bases between. This CDR3 reads CATSRDGGWGGYTF. CDR3 bases: TGTGCCACCAGCAGAGATGGGGGGTGGGGTGGCTACACCTTC.

V usage is TRBV6-6 and J usage is TRBJ2-2; the D is unclear. This CDR3 is built from 14 residues. Trimming pared 0 bases from V and 5 bases from J, leaving 7 bases between. Germline V gene data show CDR1 as MNHNY and CDR2 as SVGAGI (reference sequence). The CDR3, as DNA: TGTGCCAGCAGTTACTCGAGCGAAACCGGGGAGCTGTTTTTT. This gives the protein CASSYSSETGELFF.

The V gene is TRBV30, the J gene TRBJ1-6, with 8 bases fitting TRBD1. In germline, CDR1 is GTSNPN, CDR2 SVGIG (reference sequence). V dropped 5 bases and J dropped 9; count of bases not matched to a gene: 3. CDR3 length: 12 amino acids. The DNA for the CDR3 is TGTGCCTGGGGACAGGGAAGTTCACCCCTCCACTTT. Its translation: CAWGQGSSPLHF. Complete variable domain (other parts from reference TRBV30 and TRBJ1-6): SQTIHQWPATLVQPVGSPLSLECTVEGTSNPNLYWYRQAAGRGLQLLFYSVGIGQISSEVPQNLSASRPQDRQFILSSKKLLLSDSGFYLCAWGQGSSPLHFGNGTRLTVT.

CDR3: CASSSGAGGFTDTQYF. The DNA for the CDR3 is TGTGCCAGCAGCTCCGGGGCCGGGGGGTTCACAGATACGCAGTATTTT. The genes are TRBV7-9 and TRBJ2-3; 7 bases are a match to TRBD2. Germline CDR1 is SEHNR and CDR2 is FQNEAQ (reference sequence). The CDR3 spans 16 residues. V gave up 4 bases and J gave up 2 bases; unmatched junction bases: 9.

Regarding this clone: A much larger clone differs by one base, so this may be a read error. This same CDR3 is encoded by further DNA sequences in the sample. This rearrangement joins TRBV10-2 to TRBJ2-1, with TRBD2 matching over 14 bases. This CDR3 spans 15 amino acids. The germline gives CDR1 WSHSY, CDR2 SAAADI. The CDR3 loop reads CPSSRLAGGHNEQFF. The CDR3 region has the DNA TGCCCCAGCAGCCGACTAGCGGGAGGGCACAATGAGCAGTTCTTC.

The chain joins TRBV6-5 to TRBJ2-7; 8 bases are shared with TRBD2. Germline CDR1 MNHEY, CDR2 SVGAGI. V lost 10 bases to trimming and J lost 3 bases; unmatched junction nucleotides: 5. The CDR3 spans 12 residues. CDR3 in DNA: TGTGCCACCAAAAGCGGGAGCTACGAGCAGTACTTC. Protein: CATKSGSYEQYF.

This sequence joins TRBV28 and TRBJ1-2; D not resolved. This CDR3 has 14 residues. Trimming took 7 bases from V and 5 from J, leaving 17 bases between them. The germline gives CDR1 MDHEN, CDR2 SYDVKM. CDR3 nucleotide sequence: TGTGCCAGCACCCCCCCCAGAGGGTTTTATGGCTACACCTTC. This gives the protein CASTPPRGFYGYTF.

V gene TRBV19 combines with J gene TRBJ1-2; D gene ambiguous. Between the trimmed V and J ends, which lost 3 bases and 0 bases, there was a span of 8 bases. The CDR3 loop spans 14 amino acids. Germline assignment: CDR1 LNHDA and CDR2 SQIVND (reference sequence). The CDR3 protein is CASSITGANYGYTF. Here the CDR3 DNA reads TGTGCCAGTAGTATCACGGGAGCTAACTATGGCTACACCTTC.

CDR3 in DNA: TGTGCCAGCAGTGAAGCCCCGGGTCCTGTGGACGAGCAGTACTTC. It specifies CASSEAPGPVDEQYF. V usage is TRBV6-1 and J usage is TRBJ2-7; D gene uncertain. Between the trimmed V and J ends, which lost 0 bases and 5 bases, there was a span of 14 bases. Germline loops: CDR1 MNHNS, CDR2 SASEGT. This CDR3 spans 15 amino acids.

The V call is TRBV5-4, the J call TRBJ2-7; D not resolved. The V end lost 4 bases, the J end lost 4 bases, and 12 bases lay between the germline ends. The CDR3 covers 13 residues. CDR1 is SGHNT, CDR2 YYREEE, per germline (reference sequence). The CDR3 nucleotides read TGTGCCAGCAGCCGGGTGGCCGATTACGAGCAGTACTTC. Translated, it gives CASSRVADYEQYF.

The chain employs TRBV7-2 and TRBJ2-1; possible D gene TRBD2, 5 bases. V lost 0 bases and J 1 base, leaving 10 bases between the germline ends. Per the germline V gene, CDR1 is SGHTA and CDR2 is FQGNSA. There are 16 residues in the CDR3. This CDR3 reads CASSLAPTRSYNEQFF. The CDR3 DNA reads as TGTGCCAGCAGCTTAGCCCCAACTAGGTCCTACAATGAGCAGTTCTTC.

This chain uses TRBV24-1 with TRBJ2-7, with 7 nucleotides matching TRBD1. The trim removed 0 bases at V and 5 bases at J, leaving 6 bases unmatched. CDR1 and CDR2 from the germline V gene are KGHDR and SFDVKD. This CDR3 spans 15 amino acids. CDR3 sequence (DNA): TGTGCCACCAGTGATTTGCAAGGGGGCAAGCACGAGCAGTACTTC. This translates into CATSDLQGGKHEQYF.